The source of this T cell receptor (beta chain) is a study of blood T cells in healthy people across ages. For the second PCR, which ran for about 7 to 12 cycles, a sample-barcoded 5' primer and a J-beta primer mix were used. Each CDR3 protein is one row after TCRdb ran MiXCR on the 5' RACE reads. The sample yields around 1,000,000 distinct CDR3 sequences, about 25% seen once. The V gene lost 0 bases and the J gene lost 6 bases, with 12 bases spanning the gap. The CDR3 contains 14 residues. Germline V gene data show CDR1 as SGHDT and CDR2 as YYEEEE. This clonotype was detected only a few times. The same specimen was also included in a second study, on T cells of mothers and their children.

The chain is built from TRBV5-6 and TRBJ1-1; possibly TRBD1 for D (5 bases). The source material was blood. The receptor was isolated from a girl aged 2 to 9 in good health. The CDR3 coding sequence is TGTGCCAGCAGCTTGGGCGGTGAAGGGGCTGAAGCTTTCTTT. It encodes CASSLGGEGAEAFF.